One and the same sample provided the 2 T cell receptor beta chains below, sequenced in a study of CD8 T cells in Susac syndrome. An input of roughly 0.5 to 1 ug of RNA was subjected to reverse transcription using random hexamers. Via MiXCR, TCRdb re-called the immunoSEQ multiplex PCR reads, giving one row per CDR3 protein. The top ten hold approximately 0.13% of the sample, which has around 200,000 distinct CDR3 sequences, roughly 92% seen once. The sample taken for sequencing was CD8+ T cells from PBMCs. The receptors come from a human donor with multiple sclerosis.

The rearrangement joins TRBV10-3 to TRBJ2-1; 11 bases match TRBD2. V dropped 6 bases and J dropped 6; count of bases not matched to a gene: 7. Germline V gene sequence: CDR1 ENHRY, CDR2 SYGVKD. This CDR3 region has 15 residues. Here the CDR3 DNA reads TGTGCCATCAGGGACCCTAGCGGGGGGATCAATGAGCAGTTCTTC. Translating it yields CAIRDPSGGINEQFF.

The J gene is TRBJ2-7, the V gene TRBV4-1, with 9 bases lining up with TRBD1. V lost 1 base and J lost 5; bases outside the gene matches: 6. CDR3 length: 15 amino acids. CDR1 is MGHRA and CDR2 is YSYEKL in the germline V gene. CDR3 loop: CASSQGMGQGHEQYF. The CDR3 DNA sequence: TGCGCCAGCAGCCAAGGGATGGGACAGGGCCACGAGCAGTACTTC.